This TCR beta chain was sequenced for a study of cytomegalovirus exposure and HLA in healthy donors. Using immunoSEQ multiplex PCR, the repertoire was profiled, and TCRdb retains in-frame clones only, with some absent. The sample has 250,000 to 350,000 clones; about 90% are singletons. Turning to this clone: Antigen unknown.

Study-wide results and limits: In vitro assays verified that three CMV-associated chains recognized CMV antigens specifically. Cytomegalovirus association was assigned to about 150 TCR beta chains. With high specificity and sensitivity, the classifier reportedly diagnosed cytomegalovirus status.

This CDR3 has 15 residues. The ends were cut back, 0 bases at V and 2 bases at J, with 10 bases in the middle. Germline V gene lookup returns CDR1 MNHEY and CDR2 SVGAGI. The chain has TRBV6-5 and TRBJ1-1, with D tentatively TRBD1 (6 bases). What was sequenced was PBMCs. The source is a woman in her thirties in good health and CMV-seropositive. The CDR3 coding sequence is TGTGCCAGCAGTTACTCTGTGGGGGCCAACACTGAAGCTTTCTTT. This encodes CASSYSVGANTEAFF.